This T cell receptor (beta chain) was captured by sequencing in a study of CD8+ T cells in alopecia areata. CDR1 is SSHAT, CDR2 FNYEAQ, per germline (reference sequence). The V end lost 0 bases, the J end lost 4 bases, and 15 bases lay between the germline ends. This CDR3 region has 17 residues. Reverse transcription of extracted RNA yielded cDNA, which provided the sequencing template. Method: immunoSEQ multiplex PCR; TCRdb's copy keeps in-frame clones and lacks some. Among about 200,000 clones listed, 60% were seen once. Treatment described: oral pan-JAK inhibitor, 5-10 mg twice daily. Here the sequenced sample was CD4+ T cells sorted from blood, taken at week 24, from a patient treated with tofacitinib. The clonotype originates from a human donor with alopecia areata. The genes are TRBV7-7 and TRBJ2-2; D tentatively reads TRBD1 or TRBD2 (5 bases each). CDR3 sequence (DNA): TGTGCCAGCAGCTTAGCCTTAGGGGCGGCGGGCACCGGGGAGCTGTTTTTT. Translation gives CASSLALGAAGTGELFF. The full variable domain, completed using reference TRBV7-7 and TRBJ2-2, is GAGVSQSPRYKVTKRGQDVTLRCDPISSHATLYWYQQALGQGPEFLTYFNYEAQPDKSGLPSDRFSAERPEGSISTLTIQRTEQRDSAMYRCASSLALGAAGTGELFFGEGSRLTVL.